The rows below give T cell receptor beta chains drawn from one sample of a study of human T cells and chemical hapten exposure. TCRdb recomputed calls from the RACE reads with MiXCR, one row per CDR3 protein. The table shows tens of thousands of distinct CDR3 sequences, with more than 9.5% occurring only once. The specimen comprised whole blood, sampled in connection with sensitization to the hapten diphenylcyclopropenone (DPC). The receptors were sampled from a woman aged 40-49 years with alopecia areata. Some clones in this sample may be carry-over from other donors' samples. Each CDR3 is given with its conserved first and last residue. A D gene is named only where the DNA matches it firmly. Rows may omit the clone size; those that give it use once, few, many or a size class.

cdr3_nt: TGTGCCAGCAGTTCGTGGAGCGGGGACAATGAGCAGTTCTTC
cdr3_aa: CASSSWSGDNEQFF
j_call: TRBJ2-1
cdr3_length: 14
d_call: TRBD2
clone_size: many
v_call: TRBV7-8

cdr3_nt: TGTGCCAGCAGTTTATCCCCCCGTCTGGGGGCTGAAGCTTTCTTT
cdr3_aa: CASSLSPRLGAEAFF
j_call: TRBJ1-1
cdr3_length: 15
d_call: .
clone_size: few
v_call: TRBV27

cdr3_nt: TGCGCCAGCAGCTTGGTTGTCAGCTCCTACGAGCAGTACTTC
cdr3_aa: CASSLVVSSYEQYF
j_call: TRBJ2-7
cdr3_length: 14
d_call: .
clone_size: many
v_call: TRBV5-1

cdr3_nt: TGTGCCAGTAGTATCGTGGTGTCGTCCTACGAGCAGTACTTC
cdr3_aa: CASSIVVSSYEQYF
j_call: TRBJ2-7
cdr3_length: 14
d_call: .
clone_size: few
v_call: TRBV19

cdr3_nt: TGTGCCAGCAGCCAAAATACCAGGGGGCGAAGTGGTAGCACAGATACGCAGTATTTT
cdr3_aa: CASSQNTRGRSGSTDTQYF
j_call: TRBJ2-3
cdr3_length: 19
d_call: TRBD1
clone_size: many
v_call: TRBV4-2

cdr3_nt: TGCGCCAGCAGCTTGGGGCAGACCTACAATGAGCAGTTCTTC
cdr3_aa: CASSLGQTYNEQFF
j_call: TRBJ2-1
cdr3_length: 14
d_call: .
clone_size: .
v_call: TRBV5-1

cdr3_nt: TGTGCCAGCAGTTATGGGGACAGGGCTTCCACTGAAGCTTTCTTT
cdr3_aa: CASSYGDRASTEAFF
j_call: TRBJ1-1
cdr3_length: 15
d_call: TRBD1
clone_size: many
v_call: TRBV6-2/TRBV6-3

cdr3_nt: TGTGCCAGCAGTTACTTCGGTCGCGGCCACGAGCAGTACTTC
cdr3_aa: CASSYFGRGHEQYF
j_call: TRBJ2-7
cdr3_length: 14
d_call: .
clone_size: .
v_call: TRBV6-5

cdr3_nt: TGTGCCATCAGTCTCCGGGACAGGGGGCGGCAGTTCTTC
cdr3_aa: CAISLRDRGRQFF
j_call: TRBJ2-1
cdr3_length: 13
d_call: TRBD1
clone_size: .
v_call: TRBV10-3

cdr3_nt: TGTGCCAGCAGTCCGGCTAGCGGGGGGTCCACAGATACGCAGTATTTT
cdr3_aa: CASSPASGGSTDTQYF
j_call: TRBJ2-3
cdr3_length: 16
d_call: TRBD2
clone_size: .
v_call: TRBV2

cdr3_nt: TGTGCCTGGAGTGTAGCAGGCATGAGCACTGAAGCTTTCTTT
cdr3_aa: CAWSVAGMSTEAFF
j_call: TRBJ1-1
cdr3_length: 14
d_call: .
clone_size: many
v_call: TRBV30

cdr3_nt: TGCAGCGTTGAAGAGGACGGAAACTACGAGCAGTACTTC
cdr3_aa: CSVEEDGNYEQYF
j_call: TRBJ2-7
cdr3_length: 13
d_call: .
clone_size: few
v_call: TRBV29-1

cdr3_nt: TGTGCCAGCAGCCAAGATCTGGAGGGGGCAAGGGAGCAGTACTTC
cdr3_aa: CASSQDLEGAREQYF
j_call: TRBJ2-7
cdr3_length: 15
d_call: .
clone_size: few
v_call: TRBV4-2

cdr3_nt: TGTGCCAGCAGTTACAGCAGAGATAGCAATCAGCCCCAGCATTTT
cdr3_aa: CASSYSRDSNQPQHF
j_call: TRBJ1-5
cdr3_length: 15
d_call: .
clone_size: .
v_call: TRBV6-5

cdr3_nt: TGCAGCGTTGACCTCTCCCTAACGCAAGAGACCCAGTACTTC
cdr3_aa: CSVDLSLTQETQYF
j_call: TRBJ2-5
cdr3_length: 14
d_call: .
clone_size: .
v_call: TRBV29-1

cdr3_nt: TGTGCCAGCGGCGCGCGGGACACCCACTCCTACGAGCAGTACTTC
cdr3_aa: CASGARDTHSYEQYF
j_call: TRBJ2-7
cdr3_length: 15
d_call: .
clone_size: once
v_call: TRBV7-9

cdr3_nt: TGTGCCAGTAGTATGGACAGGGCCGGGGAGCAGTACTTC
cdr3_aa: CASSMDRAGEQYF
j_call: TRBJ2-7
cdr3_length: 13
d_call: TRBD1
clone_size: many
v_call: TRBV19

cdr3_nt: TGTGCCAGCAGCCGAGTACCGGGACAGGGTTTCACTGAAGCTTTCTTT
cdr3_aa: CASSRVPGQGFTEAFF
j_call: TRBJ1-1
cdr3_length: 16
d_call: TRBD1
clone_size: few
v_call: TRBV14

cdr3_nt: TGTGCCACCACTCACAGGGCCGCTCGGGAGACCCAGTACTTC
cdr3_aa: CATTHRAARETQYF
j_call: TRBJ2-5
cdr3_length: 14
d_call: .
clone_size: few
v_call: TRBV6-1

cdr3_nt: TGTGCCAGCAGCTCCCGCAGAAACAGGGGGCTGAAAAACATTCAGTACTTC
cdr3_aa: CASSSRRNRGLKNIQYF
j_call: TRBJ2-4
cdr3_length: 17
d_call: TRBD1
clone_size: many
v_call: TRBV7-9

cdr3_nt: .
cdr3_aa: CASSLRQGQFGGGNTF
j_call: TRBJ1-2
cdr3_length: 16
d_call: .
clone_size: .
v_call: TRBV12-3/TRBV12-4

cdr3_nt: TGTGCCAGCAGCTTAACGACTGGGGCCAACGTCCTGACTTTC
cdr3_aa: CASSLTTGANVLTF
j_call: TRBJ2-6
cdr3_length: 14
d_call: .
clone_size: few
v_call: TRBV11-2

cdr3_nt: TGTGCCAGCAGCAACCCGGTTCTGGAGACCCAGTACTTC
cdr3_aa: CASSNPVLETQYF
j_call: TRBJ2-5
cdr3_length: 13
d_call: .
clone_size: once
v_call: TRBV7-2

cdr3_nt: TGTGCCAGCAGTTTCCCGACAGGGAACACCGGGGAGCTGTTTTTT
cdr3_aa: CASSFPTGNTGELFF
j_call: TRBJ2-2
cdr3_length: 15
d_call: .
clone_size: .
v_call: TRBV28